Sequencing of this T cell receptor (beta chain) was carried out in a study of cytomegalovirus exposure and HLA in healthy donors. At the level of the study: From donors who were HLA-typed, an early data release held approximately 80 million unique TCRs.

Worth noting for this clone: Its antigen is currently unknown.

Per germline, CDR1 MNHEY and CDR2 SMNVEV (reference sequence). CDR3 length: 17 residues. V was shortened by 0 bases and J by 1 base, with 16 bases between the two germline ends. Findings and caveats of the study: Later work showed greater clonal expansion in HLA-associated TCR beta chains than in equally common others. Rates of TCR association differed by HLA locus in a later analysis, with DRB1 highest and HLA-C lowest. Apart from CMV serostatus, no immune exposure information was available.

Vbeta (60) and Jbeta (13) primers were used in the PCR. The data were produced by immunoSEQ multiplex PCR, yet TCRdb's version contains in-frame clones alone and is incomplete. The table has roughly 120,000 clones, more than 60% seen once. The TCR originated in a man aged 25 to 40 in good health and CMV-seropositive. The chain links TRBV27 to TRBJ2-7; maybe TRBD1 (5 bases). The sequenced sample consisted of PBMCs. As DNA, the CDR3 is TGTGCCAGCAGTTTATCGGGGCCATCCGTGGGATCCTACGAGCAGTACTTC. Residues: CASSLSGPSVGSYEQYF.